These T cell receptor beta chains were read from a single sample in a study of blood T cell repertoires in COVID-19. Repertoires were generated with immunoSEQ multiplex PCR, while TCRdb's copy carries only in-frame clones and drops some. The table has fewer than 400,000 clones, about nine tenths seen once. Sample: peripheral blood. Every receptor here comes from a woman aged 25 to 39 with COVID-19, enrolled during active disease. Both conserved end residues are part of each CDR3. Each record gives: D gene, V gene, clone size, J gene, CDR3 protein, CDR3 DNA. D genes are given only for firm matches. Clone sizes are given selectively: once, few, many, or a class where the clone is expanded.

D: -; V: TRBV5-4; size: once; J: TRBJ1-1; CDR3: CASSRIGGQRAFF; DNA: TGTGCCAGCAGCAGGATAGGTGGACAGAGAGCTTTCTTT
D: -; V: TRBV19; size: -; J: TRBJ1-4; CDR3: CASSIAFGRTNEKLFF; DNA: TGTGCCAGTAGTATTGCTTTTGGGAGAACTAATGAAAAACTGTTTTTT
D: -; V: TRBV24-1; size: -; J: TRBJ2-7; CDR3: CATSDSSYEQYF; DNA: TGTGCCACCAGTGACAGTTCCTACGAGCAGTACTTC
D: TRBD1; V: TRBV11-2; size: -; J: TRBJ1-4; CDR3: CASSLYRGSGEKLFF; DNA: TGTGCCAGCAGCTTGTACAGGGGTTCCGGTGAAAAACTGTTTTTT
D: -; V: TRBV7-9; size: -; J: TRBJ1-2; CDR3: CASSSPAGIFYGYTF; DNA: TGTGCCAGCAGCTCACCAGCGGGCATATTCTATGGCTACACCTTC
D: TRBD1; V: TRBV3-1/TRBV3-2; size: -; J: TRBJ2-7; CDR3: CASSQDGDRVYF; DNA: TGTGCCAGCAGCCAAGATGGGGACAGGGTGTACTTC
D: TRBD1; V: TRBV2; size: -; J: TRBJ2-1; CDR3: CASSNSGTGYNEQFF; DNA: TGTGCCAGCAGTAACTCTGGGACAGGATACAATGAGCAGTTCTTC
D: -; V: TRBV2; size: -; J: TRBJ1-2; CDR3: CASSVVRSGYGYTF; DNA: TGTGCCAGCAGTGTTGTTCGGTCGGGTTACGGCTACACCTTC
D: TRBD1; V: TRBV19; size: -; J: TRBJ1-5; CDR3: CASSQGAVNQPQHF; DNA: TGTGCCAGTAGTCAGGGGGCGGTTAATCAGCCCCAGCATTTT
D: TRBD1; V: TRBV10-3; size: -; J: TRBJ1-2; CDR3: CAISDRSTGHGYTF; DNA: TGTGCCATCAGTGACCGGTCGACAGGGCATGGCTACACCTTC
D: -; V: TRBV18; size: -; J: TRBJ2-2; CDR3: CASSPPNLRANTGELFF; DNA: TGTGCCAGCTCACCCCCAAATCTTCGGGCGAACACCGGGGAGCTGTTTTTT
D: TRBD1; V: TRBV6-5; size: -; J: TRBJ2-7; CDR3: CASRTGTGGYEQYF; DNA: TGTGCCAGCAGGACCGGGACAGGGGGCTACGAGCAGTACTTC
D: -; V: TRBV6-2/TRBV6-3; size: -; J: TRBJ1-2; CDR3: CASSYGLMEVANYGYTF; DNA: TGTGCCAGCAGTTACGGGCTGATGGAGGTCGCTAACTATGGCTACACCTTC
D: -; V: TRBV2; size: -; J: TRBJ1-4; CDR3: CASSADNTNEKLFF; DNA: TGTGCCAGCAGTGCTGACAATACGAATGAAAAACTGTTTTTT
D: TRBD1; V: TRBV4-3; size: -; J: TRBJ1-2; CDR3: CASSQDIGTESYGYTF; DNA: TGCGCCAGCAGCCAAGACATCGGGACAGAAAGCTATGGCTACACCTTC
D: -; V: TRBV6-6; size: once; J: TRBJ1-5; CDR3: CASSYSRGLQPQHF; DNA: TGTGCCAGCAGTTACTCGAGAGGGCTCCAGCCCCAGCATTTT
D: -; V: TRBV5-1; size: -; J: TRBJ2-2; CDR3: CASSFSAGRLFF; DNA: TGCGCCAGCAGCTTTTCGGCGGGACGGCTGTTTTTT
D: -; V: TRBV28; size: -; J: TRBJ1-2; CDR3: CASSLRGTYGYTF; DNA: TGTGCCAGCAGTTTAAGAGGTACCTATGGCTACACCTTC
D: TRBD1; V: TRBV12-3/TRBV12-4; size: -; J: TRBJ1-5; CDR3: CASRTGYQPQHF; DNA: TGTGCCAGCAGGACAGGGTATCAGCCCCAGCATTTT
D: TRBD2; V: TRBV7-9; size: -; J: TRBJ2-1; CDR3: CASSLTDGGAYEQFF; DNA: TGTGCCAGCAGCTTGACTGACGGGGGGGCATATGAGCAGTTCTTC
D: -; V: TRBV2; size: -; J: TRBJ2-5; CDR3: CASSRDSQETQYF; DNA: TGTGCCAGCAGCCGGGACTCACAAGAGACCCAGTACTTC
D: -; V: TRBV29-1; size: -; J: TRBJ1-1; CDR3: CSVPTGGRDTEAFF; DNA: TGCAGCGTCCCGACGGGGGGGCGCGACACTGAAGCTTTCTTT
D: -; V: TRBV7-9; size: few; J: TRBJ1-4; CDR3: CASSLDSTEKLFF; DNA: TGTGCCAGCAGCTTGGACAGCACTGAAAAACTGTTTTTT
D: -; V: TRBV5-4; size: -; J: TRBJ2-2; CDR3: CASNEDQGVTGELFF; DNA: TGTGCCAGCAATGAGGACCAGGGCGTGACTGGGGAGCTGTTTTTT
D: -; V: TRBV30; size: -; J: TRBJ1-1; CDR3: CAWSVLGGTEAFF; DNA: TGTGCCTGGAGTGTACTGGGGGGCACTGAAGCTTTCTTT
D: TRBD1; V: TRBV11-3; size: -; J: TRBJ2-7; CDR3: CASSLQGQGTYEQYF; DNA: TGTGCCAGCAGCTTACAGGGACAGGGCACCTACGAGCAGTACTTC
D: -; V: TRBV24-1; size: -; J: TRBJ1-2; CDR3: CATSDFSDYGYTF; DNA: TGTGCCACCAGTGATTTTTCAGATTATGGCTACACCTTC
D: TRBD1; V: TRBV2; size: -; J: TRBJ1-1; CDR3: CASSQGALKYDTEAFF; DNA: TGTGCCAGCAGTCAGGGGGCGCTAAAGTATGACACTGAAGCTTTCTTT
D: TRBD2; V: TRBV18; size: -; J: TRBJ2-1; CDR3: CASSPLPAGGHSEQFF; DNA: TGTGCCAGCTCACCCCTACCAGCGGGGGGGCATAGTGAGCAGTTCTTC
D: -; V: TRBV12-3/TRBV12-4; size: -; J: TRBJ1-6; CDR3: CAGQRPQPLHF; DNA: TGTGCCGGACAGAGACCCCAGCCCCTCCACTTT
D: -; V: TRBV27; size: -; J: TRBJ1-5; CDR3: CASSSGPQHF; DNA: TGTGCCAGCAGTTCGGGGCCCCAGCATTTT
D: -; V: TRBV2; size: -; J: TRBJ1-1; CDR3: CASSVNLLLNTEAFF; DNA: TGTGCCAGCAGTGTAAACCTACTGCTGAACACTGAAGCTTTCTTT
D: TRBD1; V: TRBV3-1/TRBV3-2; size: -; J: TRBJ1-1; CDR3: CASSQGWTGRNTEAFF; DNA: TGTGCCAGCAGCCAAGGGTGGACAGGGCGTAACACTGAAGCTTTCTTT